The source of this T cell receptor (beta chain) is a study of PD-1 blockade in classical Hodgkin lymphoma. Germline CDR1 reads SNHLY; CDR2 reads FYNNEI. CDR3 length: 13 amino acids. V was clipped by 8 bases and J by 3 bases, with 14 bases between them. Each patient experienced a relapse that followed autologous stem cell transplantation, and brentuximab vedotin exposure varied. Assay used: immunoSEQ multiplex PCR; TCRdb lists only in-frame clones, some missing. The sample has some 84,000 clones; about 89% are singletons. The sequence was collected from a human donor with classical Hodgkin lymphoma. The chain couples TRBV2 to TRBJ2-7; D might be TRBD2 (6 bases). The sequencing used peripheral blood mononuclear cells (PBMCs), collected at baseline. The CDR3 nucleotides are TGTGCCAGCGGCAACCCGGGAGACTACGAGCAGTACTTC. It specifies CASGNPGDYEQYF.